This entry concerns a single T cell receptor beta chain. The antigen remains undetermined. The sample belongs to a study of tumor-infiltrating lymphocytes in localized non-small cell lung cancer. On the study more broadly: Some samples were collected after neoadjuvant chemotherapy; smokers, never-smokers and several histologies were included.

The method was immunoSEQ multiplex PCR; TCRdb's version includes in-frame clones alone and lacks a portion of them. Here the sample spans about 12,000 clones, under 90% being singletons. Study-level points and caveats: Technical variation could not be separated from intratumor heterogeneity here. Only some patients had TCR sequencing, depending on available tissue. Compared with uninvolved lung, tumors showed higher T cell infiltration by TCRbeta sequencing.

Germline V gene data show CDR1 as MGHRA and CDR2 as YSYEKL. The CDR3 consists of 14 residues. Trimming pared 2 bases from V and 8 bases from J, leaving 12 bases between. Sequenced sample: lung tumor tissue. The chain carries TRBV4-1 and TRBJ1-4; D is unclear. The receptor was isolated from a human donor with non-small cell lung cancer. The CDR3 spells CASSQRADGEKLFF. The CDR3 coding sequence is TGCGCCAGCAGCCAAAGGGCCGATGGAGAAAAACTGTTTTTT.